This TCR beta chain was recorded in a study of blood T cell repertoires in COVID-19. In the study overall: The United States, Italy and Spain supplied acute and convalescent COVID-19 samples. PBMCs, B-cell-depleted T cells, or T cells provided the cDNA or gDNA that made up the material.

The ends were cut back, 1 base at V and 10 bases at J, with 17 bases in the middle. CDR1 and CDR2 (germline): SGHTA, FQGNSA. The CDR3 contains 15 residues. Original analysis: Cell counts per sample came from amplifying reference gene primers. The method was immunoSEQ multiplex PCR; TCRdb's version includes in-frame clones alone and lacks a portion of them. Clone size and the V and J calls come from that table; the DNA yielded D and trimming. The sample has about 130,000 clones, 80% seen once. The chain employs TRBV7-2 and TRBJ2-1, with D perhaps TRBD2 (5 bases). Sequences were obtained from peripheral blood. The TCR sequence derives from a man in his 70s with acute or convalescent COVID-19. In DNA, the CDR3 is TGTGCCAGCAGCTTAGGGTCGGCTAGCTCCGTGGAGCAGTTCTTC. As protein: CASSLGSASSVEQFF.